A single sample is the source of the 8 T cell receptor beta chains below, sequenced in a study of cytomegalovirus exposure and HLA in healthy donors. Vbeta (60) and Jbeta (13) primers were used in the PCR. TCRdb's table, derived via immunoSEQ multiplex PCR, lists solely in-frame clones and lacks some. Of some 91,000 clones in the sample, roughly 86% were seen once. Sample: PBMCs. The receptors stem from a man in his thirties or forties in good health and CMV-seropositive.

The V call is TRBV18, the J call TRBJ1-5; D is unclear. Trimming removed 0 bases at V and 5 bases at J, with 14 bases between. The CDR3 has 16 amino acids. The germline V gene has CDR1 KGHSH and CDR2 LQKENI. CDR3 DNA: TGTGCCAGCTCACCACCTAGCCAGCCGGGGTATCAGCCCCAGCATTTT. Protein sequence: CASSPPSQPGYQPQHF.

Here the CDR3 DNA reads TGTGCCAGCAGCGACGGGACAGCCTATGGCTACACCTTC. Translating it yields CASSDGTAYGYTF. V and J are TRBV9 and TRBJ1-2, with 7 positions matching TRBD1. The length of the CDR3 is 13 residues. CDR1 SGDLS and CDR2 YYNGEE come from the germline V gene. Trimming removed 3 bases from V and 4 bases from J; junction bases left unmatched: 3.

J is TRBJ2-7 and V is TRBV29-1; no clear D. V lost 4 bases and J 3 bases, leaving 13 bases between the germline ends. The CDR3 length is 13 residues. Looked up from germline, CDR1 is SQVTM and CDR2 is ANQGSEA. CDR3 sequence (DNA): TGCAGCGTTGTAGGAGCGCCCGACTACGAGCAGTACTTC. Translated: CSVVGAPDYEQYF.

The chain uses TRBV5-1 and TRBJ2-5; TRBD2 matches 7 bases. Germline CDR1 reads SGHRS; CDR2 reads YFSETQ. Unmatched junction bases numbered 2, after V lost 8 bases and J lost 4 bases. CDR3 length: 11 amino acids. The CDR3 reads CASREGETQYF. The DNA of the CDR3 is TGCGCCAGTAGGGAGGGAGAGACCCAGTACTTC.

V and J are TRBV5-1 and TRBJ2-3; TRBD2 agrees at 8 bases. CDR1 SGHRS and CDR2 YFSETQ come from the germline V gene. The CDR3 loop spans 15 amino acids. The junction had 12 bases not matched to a gene; V was cut back by 4 bases and J by 8 bases. CDR3 sequence (DNA): TGCGCCAGCAGCCCCTCCAGCGGGGGAGGAAGTACGCAGTATTTT. It yields the protein CASSPSSGGGSTQYF.

V usage is TRBV4-1 and J usage is TRBJ1-2; TRBD1 agrees at 7 bases. With 0 bases clipped from V and 6 bases from J, the junction kept 13 bases outside the gene matches. Germline CDR1 and CDR2: MGHRA and YSYEKL. The CDR3 sequence is 17 residues long. The CDR3 coding sequence is TGCGCCAGCAGCCAAGATGCTCGACAGGGAATGAGGAATGGCTACACCTTC. Its protein is CASSQDARQGMRNGYTF.

The rearrangement joins TRBV6-5 to TRBJ2-7, with a possible D match to TRBD1 (6 bases). The CDR3 has 14 amino acids. Per the germline V gene, CDR1 is MNHEY and CDR2 is SVGAGI. V shed 7 bases and J shed 3 bases, with 16 bases lying between them. CDR3 coding DNA: TGTGCCAGCAAACCCGACAGGTCGCTCTACGAGCAGTACTTC. Translating gives CASKPDRSLYEQYF.

The V gene is TRBV5-1, the J gene TRBJ2-1; the D gene is possibly TRBD1 (6 bases). The ends were cut back, 8 bases at V and 7 bases at J, with 13 bases in the middle. Germline CDR1 reads SGHRS; CDR2 reads YFSETQ. The CDR3 runs 12 residues. In DNA form, the CDR3 reads TGCGCCAGTACAGGGTTACGAAATGAGCAGTTCTTC. Translation: CASTGLRNEQFF.